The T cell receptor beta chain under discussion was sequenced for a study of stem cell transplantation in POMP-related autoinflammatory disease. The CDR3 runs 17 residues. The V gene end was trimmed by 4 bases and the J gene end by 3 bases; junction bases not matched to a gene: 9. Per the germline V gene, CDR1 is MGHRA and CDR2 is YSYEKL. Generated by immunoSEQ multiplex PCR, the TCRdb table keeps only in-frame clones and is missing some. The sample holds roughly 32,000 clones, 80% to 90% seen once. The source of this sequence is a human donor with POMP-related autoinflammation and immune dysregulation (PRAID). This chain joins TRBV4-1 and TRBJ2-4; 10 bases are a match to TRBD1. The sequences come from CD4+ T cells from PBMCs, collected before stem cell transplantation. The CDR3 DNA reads TGCGCCAGCAGCCCCGTGGGGACAGGGGCAGTCAAAAACATTCAGTACTTC. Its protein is CASSPVGTGAVKNIQYF.